This T cell receptor beta chain is from a study of identical twins. Germline-derived CDR1 and CDR2 are MNHEY and SVGEGT. V lost 7 bases and J lost 3; bases outside the gene matches: 13. CDR3 length equals 17 residues. This clonotype was found a few times. TCRdb re-called the 5' RACE reads with MiXCR, one entry per CDR3 protein. The sample yields some 900,000 distinct CDR3 sequences, about 12% seen once. This same sample was also taken into another study, of yellow fever vaccine responses in identical twins.

Sequencing input: PBMCs. The receptor's source is a woman aged 18-29 years in good health. The genes are TRBV6-2 or TRBV6-3 and TRBJ1-5, with 9 positions matching TRBD1. Here the CDR3 DNA reads TGTGCCAGCAATCGTATGGTGATACAGGGGGCCAATCAGCCCCAGCATTTT. It specifies CASNRMVIQGANQPQHF.